Presented here are 17 T cell receptor beta chains from one specimen sequenced in a study of early T cells in non-severe SARS-CoV-2 infection. Via MiXCR, TCRdb re-called the 5' RACE reads, giving one row per CDR3 protein. The sample includes more than 85,000 distinct CDR3 sequences, 10% to 15% of them seen just once. Specimen: whole blood, collected at baseline. The source of these receptors is an adult who was a healthcare worker with PCR-confirmed SARS-CoV-2 infection or an uninfected control (not recorded which).

This chain joins TRBV30 and TRBJ1-4; 7 nucleotides agree with TRBD1. The CDR3 is 16 amino acids. J was trimmed by 5 bases and V by 1 base; bases with no gene match: 10. The germline V gene encodes CDR1 GTSNPN and CDR2 SVGIG (reference sequence). CDR3 sequence reads: CAWSGTGVLLNEKLFF. For the CDR3, the DNA is TGTGCCTGGAGTGGAACAGGGGTGCTCCTCAATGAAAAACTGTTTTTT.

This clonotype has ten or more counts. V usage is TRBV10-3 and J usage is TRBJ1-1; 10 nucleotides align to TRBD1. Germline V CDR1 and CDR2: ENHRY, SYGVKD. V dropped 5 bases and J dropped 5; count of bases not matched to a gene: 2. The CDR3 totals 13 residues. The CDR3 DNA reads as TGTGCCATCAGTCGGACAGGGGGAACTGAAGCTTTCTTT. This codes for CAISRTGGTEAFF.

The chain links TRBV20-1 to TRBJ2-7; 7 bases agree with TRBD1. Germline CDR1 DFQATT, CDR2 SNEGSKA (reference sequence). The CDR3 length is 11 residues. Germline trimming cut 7 bases from V and 3 bases from J; bases unmatched to any gene: 3. The CDR3 protein is CSVGQNYEQYF. The CDR3 DNA reads TGCAGTGTGGGACAGAACTACGAGCAGTACTTC.

The rearrangement joins TRBV29-1 to TRBJ2-2; tentative D call: TRBD1 (6 bases). The ends were cut back, 6 bases at V and 1 base at J, with 9 bases in the middle. The CDR3 totals 13 residues. Per the germline V gene, CDR1 is SQVTM and CDR2 is ANQGSEA. The CDR3 reads CSVGTRNTGELFF. For the CDR3, the DNA is TGCAGCGTCGGGACAAGGAACACCGGGGAGCTGTTTTTT.

This clonotype was observed many times. The genes are TRBV5-4 and TRBJ1-1; tentatively, D is TRBD1 (5 bases). The V end was cut by 5 bases, the J end by 5 bases, with 10 bases between. The CDR3 is 12 amino acids. Per germline, CDR1 SGHNT and CDR2 YYREEE (reference sequence). This chain's CDR3 is CASRGLRTEAFF. CDR3 coding DNA: TGTGCCAGCAGGGGGCTGAGGACTGAAGCTTTCTTT.

This sequence joins TRBV20-1 and TRBJ1-5; TRBD1 is a possible D gene (5 bases). Trimming shortened V by 4 bases and J by 5 bases, and 21 bases separated the two germline ends. CDR1 DFQATT and CDR2 SNEGSKA come from the germline V gene (reference sequence). This CDR3 contains 16 residues. CDR3 DNA sequence: TGCAGTGCTAAAGTTGGGGCAGCGGGATATTATCAGCCCCAGCATTTT. Its translation: CSAKVGAAGYYQPQHF.

The rearrangement uses TRBV19 and TRBJ1-5; the D is unclear. The CDR3 covers 17 residues. CDR1 LNHDA and CDR2 SQIVND come from the germline V gene (reference sequence). V was shortened by 4 bases and J by 0 bases, with 16 bases between the two germline ends. CDR3 coding DNA: TGTGCCAGTAGTACTTGGGCGGCCAAGGGTAGCAATCAGCCCCAGCATTTT. The encoded protein is CASSTWAAKGSNQPQHF.

There are a few counts of this clonotype. The chain uses TRBV27 and TRBJ2-1, with no clear D. Germline assignment: CDR1 MNHEY and CDR2 SMNVEV (reference sequence). Trimming removed 3 bases from V and 6 bases from J, with 9 bases in between. This CDR3 has 13 amino acids. The CDR3 sequence is CASSFPDGNEQFF. In DNA form, the CDR3 reads TGTGCCAGCAGTTTCCCGGACGGCAATGAGCAGTTCTTC.

In its sample, this clonotype was seen many times. This CDR3 reads CASSPQGSYNSPLHF. The DNA for the CDR3 is TGTGCCAGCAGCCCACAAGGCTCCTATAATTCACCCCTCCACTTT. The gene calls are TRBV7-2 and TRBJ1-6; D is undetermined. Trimming removed 5 bases at V and 0 bases at J, with 8 bases between. This CDR3 is built from 15 residues. CDR1 and CDR2 from the germline V gene are SGHTA and FQGNSA.

This chain joins TRBV20-1 and TRBJ1-5; 7 bases line up with TRBD1. The J segment lost 2 bases and the V segment lost 4 bases, leaving 5 bases of the junction unmatched. The CDR3 runs 14 residues. The V gene's germline CDR1 is DFQATT and CDR2 SNEGSKA (reference sequence). DNA for the CDR3: TGCAGTGCTACCGGGACAGCACGCAATCAGCCCCAGCATTTT. Its translation is CSATGTARNQPQHF.

This clonotype was seen more than once but under ten times. The V and J genes are TRBV28 and TRBJ2-2; 10 bases match TRBD2. The trim removed 8 bases at V and 1 base at J, leaving 4 bases unmatched. Germline CDR1 and CDR2: MDHEN and SYDVKM. The CDR3 covers 15 residues. The CDR3 DNA reads TGTGCCAGCCTAGTAGCGGGAGGGAACACCGGGGAGCTGTTTTTT. Its translation: CASLVAGGNTGELFF.

The table lists this clonotype with a few counts. The chain employs TRBV5-1 and TRBJ2-3; 8 bases map to TRBD1. The V segment lost 3 bases and the J segment 4 bases; nucleotides outside the gene matches: 4. Germline V gene lookup returns CDR1 SGHRS and CDR2 YFSETQ. The CDR3 has 14 residues. CDR3 sequence (DNA): TGCGCCAGCAGCTGGGACAGGTGGGCAGATACGCAGTATTTT. Encoded protein: CASSWDRWADTQYF.

The rearrangement joins TRBV20-1 to TRBJ2-1; 9 bases fit TRBD2. The CDR3 is 13 amino acids. Germline V gene sequence: CDR1 DFQATT, CDR2 SNEGSKA (reference sequence). CDR3 sequence (DNA): TGCAGCGGAAGCGGGGGGTCCTACAATGAGCAGTTCTTC. This codes for CSGSGGSYNEQFF.

About this clonotype itself: Possible read error: a much larger clone is one base away. V is TRBV12-3 or TRBV12-4 and J is TRBJ2-7, with D perhaps TRBD1 or TRBD2 (6 bases each). The CDR3 is 16 residues long. V dropped 4 bases and J dropped 4 bases, with 20 bases sitting between them. Written as DNA, the CDR3 is TGTGCCAGCAGTTCCCATGGCGGGACAAATCCGTACGAGCAGTACTTC. This codes for CASSSHGGTNPYEQYF.

The rearrangement joins TRBV11-2 to TRBJ1-1; TRBD1 is a possible D gene (6 bases). Trimming took off 4 bases at V and 3 bases at J, with 15 bases between the two ends. The CDR3 loop spans 15 amino acids. Germline loops: CDR1 SGHAT, CDR2 FQNNGV. CDR3 sequence reads: CASSSTGFQDTEAFF. The CDR3 bases are TGTGCCAGCAGCTCAACAGGGTTCCAGGACACTGAAGCTTTCTTT.

In this sample, this clonotype turned up a few times. The rearrangement joins TRBV7-9 to TRBJ2-3, with D perhaps TRBD2 (5 bases). Trimming left V 5 bases short and J 0 bases short, with 12 bases between. Germline V gene lookup returns CDR1 SEHNR and CDR2 FQNEAQ (reference sequence). The CDR3 consists of 15 residues. The CDR3 region is CASSLWRTSTDTQYF. As DNA, the CDR3 is TGTGCCAGCAGCCTCTGGCGGACTAGCACAGATACGCAGTATTTT. Using reference TRBV7-9 and TRBJ2-3 for the parts outside the CDR3, the full variable domain is DTGVSQNPRHKITKRGQNVTFRCDPISEHNRLYWYRQTLGQGPEFLTYFQNEAQLEKSRLLSDRFSAERPKGSFSTLEIQRTEQGDSAMYLCASSLWRTSTDTQYFGPGTRLTVL.

This chain connects TRBV5-1 to TRBJ1-1; no clear D. Germline-derived CDR1 and CDR2 are SGHRS and YFSETQ. V was clipped by 2 bases and J by 1 base, with 12 bases between them. This CDR3 has 15 residues. The CDR3 bases are TGCGCCAGCAGCTTAACTGGACGGCCGAACACTGAAGCTTTCTTT. This gives the protein CASSLTGRPNTEAFF.